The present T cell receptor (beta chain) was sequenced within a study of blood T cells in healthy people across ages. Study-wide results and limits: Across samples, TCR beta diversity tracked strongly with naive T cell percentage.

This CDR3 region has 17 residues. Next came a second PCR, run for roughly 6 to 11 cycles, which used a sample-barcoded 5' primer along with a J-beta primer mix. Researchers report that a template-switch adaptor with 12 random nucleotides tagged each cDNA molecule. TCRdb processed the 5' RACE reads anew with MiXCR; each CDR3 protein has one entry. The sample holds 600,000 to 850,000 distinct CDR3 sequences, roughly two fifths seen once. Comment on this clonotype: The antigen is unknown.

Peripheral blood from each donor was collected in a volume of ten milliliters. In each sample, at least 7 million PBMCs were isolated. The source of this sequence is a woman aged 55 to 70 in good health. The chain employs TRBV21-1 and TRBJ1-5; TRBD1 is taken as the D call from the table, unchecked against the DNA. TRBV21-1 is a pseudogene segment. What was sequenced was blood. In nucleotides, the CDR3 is TGTGCCAGCAGCTCAGGGGTGGTCGACAGGTCCAATCAGCCCCAGCATTTT. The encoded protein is CASSSGVVDRSNQPQHF.